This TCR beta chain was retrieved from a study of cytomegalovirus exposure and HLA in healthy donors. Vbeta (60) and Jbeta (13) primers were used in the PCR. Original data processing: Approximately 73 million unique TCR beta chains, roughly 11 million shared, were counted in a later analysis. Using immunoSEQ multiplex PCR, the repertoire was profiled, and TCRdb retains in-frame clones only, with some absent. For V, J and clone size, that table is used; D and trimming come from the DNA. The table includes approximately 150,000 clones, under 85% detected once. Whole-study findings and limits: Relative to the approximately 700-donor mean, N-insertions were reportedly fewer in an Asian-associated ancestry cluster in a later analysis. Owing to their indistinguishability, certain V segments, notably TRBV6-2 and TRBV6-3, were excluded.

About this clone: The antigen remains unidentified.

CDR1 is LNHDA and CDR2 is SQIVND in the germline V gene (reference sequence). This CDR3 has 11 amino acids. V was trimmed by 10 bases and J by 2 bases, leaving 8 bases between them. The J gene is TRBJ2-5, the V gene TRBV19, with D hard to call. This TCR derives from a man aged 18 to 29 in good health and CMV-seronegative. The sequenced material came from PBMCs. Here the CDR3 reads CATRVQETQYF. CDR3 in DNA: TGTGCCACCCGGGTTCAAGAGACCCAGTACTTC.